This T cell receptor beta chain was identified in a study of blood T cell repertoires in COVID-19. This table comes from immunoSEQ multiplex PCR, and its TCRdb copy is limited to in-frame clones, with some not included. The sample lists roughly 250,000 clones, roughly 86% occurring once. Germline trimming cut 11 bases from V and 4 bases from J; bases unmatched to any gene: 16. Germline assignment: CDR1 MNHEY and CDR2 SMNVEV (reference sequence). The CDR3 has 15 amino acids. The chain recombines TRBV27 with TRBJ2-7; 8 bases match TRBD2. This TCR came from a man aged 50 to 60 with acute or convalescent COVID-19. The material sequenced was peripheral blood. CDR3 region: CAPARRSGIVYEQYF. Written as DNA, the CDR3 is TGTGCCCCCGCGAGGCGTAGCGGGATTGTGTACGAGCAGTACTTC.